The clone carrying this T cell receptor (beta chain) showed up many times. TCRbeta library construction was performed incorporating unique molecular identifiers. MiXCR was run by TCRdb on the PCR reads, yielding one entry per CDR3 protein. The sample carries around 440,000 distinct CDR3 sequences, about 10% recorded once. This sample was included in a study of T-cell reconstitution after alpha-beta-depleted transplantation in children. From germline, CDR1 is PRHDT and CDR2 FYEKMQ (reference sequence). V lost 5 bases, J lost 13 bases, and 15 bases lay in between. The CDR3 has 12 residues. The gene calls are TRBV13 and TRBJ2-1; weak D call: TRBD2 (8 bases). This specimen consisted of PBMCs, obtained before TCRalphabeta/CD19-depleted stem cell transplant. This TCR was recovered from a child under 10 years old with inherited bone marrow failure, due to receive a stem cell transplant. The CDR3 region has the DNA TGTGCCAGCAGCCCCGGGAGGGGGCTTCAGTTCTTC. This gives the protein CASSPGRGLQFF.